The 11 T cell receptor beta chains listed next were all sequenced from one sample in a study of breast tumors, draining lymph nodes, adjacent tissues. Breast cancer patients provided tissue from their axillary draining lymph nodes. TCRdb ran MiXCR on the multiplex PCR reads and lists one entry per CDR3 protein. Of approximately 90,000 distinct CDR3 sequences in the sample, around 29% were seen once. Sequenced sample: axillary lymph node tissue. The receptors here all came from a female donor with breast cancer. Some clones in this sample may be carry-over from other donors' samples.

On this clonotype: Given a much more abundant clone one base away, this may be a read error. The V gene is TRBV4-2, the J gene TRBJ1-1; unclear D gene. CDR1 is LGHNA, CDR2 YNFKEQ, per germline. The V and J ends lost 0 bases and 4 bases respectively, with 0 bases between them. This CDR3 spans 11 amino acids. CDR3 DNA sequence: TGTGCCAGCAGCCAAGACACTGAAGCTTTCTTT. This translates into CASSQDTEAFF.

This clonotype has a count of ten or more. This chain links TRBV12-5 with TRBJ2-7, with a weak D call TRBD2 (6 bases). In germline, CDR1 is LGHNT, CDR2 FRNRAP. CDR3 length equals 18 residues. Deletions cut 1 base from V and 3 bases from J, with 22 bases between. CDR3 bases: TGTGCTAGTGGTTTGGACCGAAGTGGAGGGATCCTATTCTACGAGCAGTACTTC. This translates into CASGLDRSGGILFYEQYF. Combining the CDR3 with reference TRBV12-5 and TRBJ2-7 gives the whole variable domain DARVTQTPRHKVTEMGQEVTMRCQPILGHNTVFWYRQTMMQGLELLAYFRNRAPLDDSGMPKDRFSAEMPDATLATLKIQPSEPRDSAVYFCASGLDRSGGILFYEQYFGPGTRLTVT.

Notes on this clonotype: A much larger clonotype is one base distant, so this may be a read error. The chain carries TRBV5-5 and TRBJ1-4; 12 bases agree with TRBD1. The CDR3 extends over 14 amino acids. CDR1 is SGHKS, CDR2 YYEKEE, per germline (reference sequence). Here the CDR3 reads CASSRDRGREKLSF. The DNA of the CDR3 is TGTGCCAGCAGCCGGGACAGGGGGCGTGAAAAACTGTCTTTT.

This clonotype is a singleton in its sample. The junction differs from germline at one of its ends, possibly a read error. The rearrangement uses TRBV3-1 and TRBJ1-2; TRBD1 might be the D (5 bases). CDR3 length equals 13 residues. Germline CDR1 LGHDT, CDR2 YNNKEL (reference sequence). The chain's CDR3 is CASSPDGGEDYTF. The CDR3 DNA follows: TGCGCCAGCAGCCCAGACGGGGGAGAGGACTACACCTTC.

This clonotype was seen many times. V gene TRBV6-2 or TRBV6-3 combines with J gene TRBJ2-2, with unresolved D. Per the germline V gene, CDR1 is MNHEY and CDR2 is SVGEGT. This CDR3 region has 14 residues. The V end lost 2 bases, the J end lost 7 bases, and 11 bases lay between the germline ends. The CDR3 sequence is CASSYGSLFGELFF. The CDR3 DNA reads TGTGCCAGCAGTTACGGATCCTTGTTCGGGGAGCTGTTTTTT.

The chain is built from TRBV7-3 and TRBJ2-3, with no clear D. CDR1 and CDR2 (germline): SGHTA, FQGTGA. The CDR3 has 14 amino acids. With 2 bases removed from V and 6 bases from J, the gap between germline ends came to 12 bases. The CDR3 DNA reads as TGTGCCAGCAGCTTAGGTCTTGAAGCGGATACGCAGTATTTT. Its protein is CASSLGLEADTQYF.

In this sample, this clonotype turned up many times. CDR3 residues: CSVGQGTRAEAFF. The CDR3 bases are TGCAGCGTGGGACAGGGGACGAGGGCTGAAGCTTTCTTT. The rearrangement links TRBV29-1 to TRBJ1-1, with 10 bases identical to TRBD1. V shed 6 bases and J 6 bases; nucleotides not matched to a gene: 7. The CDR3 totals 13 residues. Germline V gene data show CDR1 as SQVTM and CDR2 as ANQGSEA.

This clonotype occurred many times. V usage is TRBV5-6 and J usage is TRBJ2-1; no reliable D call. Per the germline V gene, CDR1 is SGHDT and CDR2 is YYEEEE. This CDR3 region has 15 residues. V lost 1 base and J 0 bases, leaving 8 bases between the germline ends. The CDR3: CASSLLPASYNEQFF. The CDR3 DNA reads TGTGCCAGCAGCTTGTTGCCAGCCTCCTACAATGAGCAGTTCTTC.

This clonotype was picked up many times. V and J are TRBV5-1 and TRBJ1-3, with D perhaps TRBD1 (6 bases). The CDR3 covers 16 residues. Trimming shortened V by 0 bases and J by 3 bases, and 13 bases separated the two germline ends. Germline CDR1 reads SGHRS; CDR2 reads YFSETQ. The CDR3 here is CASSLVGGRGGNTIYF. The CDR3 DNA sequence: TGCGCCAGCAGCTTGGTCGGGGGGCGAGGTGGAAACACCATATATTTT.

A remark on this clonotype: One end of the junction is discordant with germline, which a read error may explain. The CDR3 DNA sequence: TGTGCCAGTAGCATAGAATCGGGACCCTACGAGCAGTGCTTC. Amino acids: CASSIESGPYEQCF. The chain joins TRBV19 to TRBJ2-7; possibly TRBD1 or TRBD2 for D (5 bases each). The CDR3 has 14 amino acids. CDR1 and CDR2 from the germline V gene are LNHDA and SQIVND (reference sequence). The variable domain in full, with the rest retrieved from reference TRBV19 and TRBJ2-7, is DGGITQSPKYLFRKEGQNVTLSCEQNLNHDAMYWYRQDPGQGLRLIYYSQIVNDFQKGDIAEGYSVSREKKESFPLTVTSAQKNPTAFYLCASSIESGPYEQCFGPGTRLTVT.

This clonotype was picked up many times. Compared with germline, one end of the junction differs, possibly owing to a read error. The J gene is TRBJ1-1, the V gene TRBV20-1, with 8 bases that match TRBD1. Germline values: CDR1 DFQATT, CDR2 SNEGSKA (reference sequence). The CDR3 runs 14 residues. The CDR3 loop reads CSARGQGRWTEAFF. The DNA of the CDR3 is TGCAGTGCCAGAGGACAGGGACGATGGACTGAAGCTTTCTTT.